One sample yielded the 28 T cell receptor beta chains listed below, sequenced in a study of cytomegalovirus exposure and HLA in healthy donors. TCRdb's table, derived via immunoSEQ multiplex PCR, lists solely in-frame clones and lacks some. Of under 200,000 clones listed, approximately 86% are singletons. Sequenced: PBMCs. The source of these receptors is a woman younger than 30 in good health and CMV-seronegative.

This clone has only one observation. The same CDR3 also results from other DNA sequences found in this sample. The chain uses TRBV5-1 and TRBJ2-7, with TRBD1 matching 7 bases. The J segment lost 4 bases and the V segment lost 4 bases, leaving 5 bases of the junction unmatched. This CDR3 has 13 residues. Germline V gene lookup returns CDR1 SGHRS and CDR2 YFSETQ. In DNA, the CDR3 is TGCGCCAGCAGCCCGGGACAGCTTTACGAGCAGTACTTC. It is translated as CASSPGQLYEQYF.

CDR3 amino acids: CASSQLDRGRTEAFF. In DNA form, the CDR3 reads TGCGCCAGCAGCCAACTCGACAGGGGGCGGACTGAAGCTTTCTTT. The chain joins TRBV4-3 to TRBJ1-1; TRBD1 agrees at 10 bases. Germline V gives CDR1 LGHNA, CDR2 YSLEER. The CDR3 runs to 15 residues. V shed 2 bases and J 5 bases; nucleotides not matched to a gene: 5.

The chain is built from TRBV4-1 and TRBJ2-7, with D perhaps TRBD2 (5 bases). Deletions cut 8 bases from V and 3 bases from J, with 38 bases between. This CDR3 comprises 21 residues. CDR1 and CDR2 (germline): MGHRA, YSYEKL. The CDR3 coding sequence is TGCGCCAGCGTCACCCAGCAGCCAAGATATTTCGATCCGAGGGTTCGCTACGAGCAGTACTTC. Translated, it gives CASVTQQPRYFDPRVRYEQYF.

The V and J genes are TRBV9 and TRBJ2-1, with 8 bases matching TRBD2. CDR1 is SGDLS and CDR2 is YYNGEE in the germline V gene. V lost 1 base, J lost 5 bases, and 5 bases stayed unmatched. There are 15 residues in the CDR3. This chain's CDR3 is CASSVLTSADNEQFF. Here the CDR3 DNA reads TGTGCCAGCAGCGTATTGACTAGCGCAGACAATGAGCAGTTCTTC.

This clone appeared once. V usage is TRBV9 and J usage is TRBJ1-1; no firm D call. The CDR3 is 17 residues long. Germline loops: CDR1 SGDLS, CDR2 YYNGEE. V gave up 3 bases and J gave up 1 base, with 19 bases separating them. CDR3 DNA sequence: TGTGCCAGCAGCGAGACCCCCTGGGCGGGCGAGAACACTGAAGCTTTCTTT. It specifies CASSETPWAGENTEAFF.

The chain links TRBV19 to TRBJ1-1, with D perhaps matching TRBD1 (6 bases). CDR1 LNHDA and CDR2 SQIVND come from the germline V gene (reference sequence). This CDR3 has 13 residues. The ends were cut back, 5 bases at V and 0 bases at J, with 7 bases in the middle. The CDR3 here is CASSGQLNTEAFF. The DNA for the CDR3 is TGTGCCAGTAGTGGACAGCTGAACACTGAAGCTTTCTTT.

The rearrangement uses TRBV5-6 and TRBJ1-3; 7 nucleotides agree with TRBD1. The V gene's germline CDR1 is SGHDT and CDR2 YYEEEE. Trimming cost V 0 bases and J 2 bases; bases outside gene matches: 2. The CDR3 runs 15 residues. Here the CDR3 DNA reads TGTGCCAGCAGCTTGGGACAGGGTGCTGGAAACACCATATATTTT. This translates into CASSLGQGAGNTIYF.

The chain combines TRBV27 with TRBJ1-1; D is ambiguous. The CDR3 covers 14 residues. The germline V gene encodes CDR1 MNHEY and CDR2 SMNVEV (reference sequence). Trimming took off 3 bases at V and 0 bases at J, with 8 bases between the two ends. The CDR3, as DNA: TGTGCCAGCAGTTTGGGCGGGATGAACACTGAAGCTTTCTTT. This sequence encodes CASSLGGMNTEAFF.

The chain is built from TRBV2 and TRBJ2-3; tentatively, D is TRBD2 (7 bases). There are 16 residues in the CDR3. Trimming cost V 5 bases and J 1 base, with 16 bases left between them. CDR1 and CDR2 from the germline V gene are SNHLY and FYNNEI. The CDR3 loop is CASSKEGGTGTDTQYF. Here the CDR3 DNA reads TGTGCCAGCAGTAAAGAGGGGGGGACGGGCACAGATACGCAGTATTTT.

CDR3 in amino acids: CASTSDSYEQYF. In nucleotides, the CDR3 is TGTGCCAGCACCTCGGACTCATACGAGCAGTACTTC. The chain joins TRBV2 to TRBJ2-7; weak D call: TRBD2 (5 bases). The CDR3 sequence is 12 residues long. From germline, CDR1 is SNHLY and CDR2 FYNNEI. Trimming shortened V by 7 bases and J by 4 bases, and 11 bases separated the two germline ends.

J is TRBJ1-3 and V is TRBV14, with a tentative D call TRBD1 (5 bases). V lost 1 base and J lost 4, with 11 bases in between. CDR1 is SGHDN and CDR2 is FVKESK in the germline V gene. CDR3 length: 15 amino acids. CDR3 in amino acids: CASSQARGNGNTIYF. In nucleotides, the CDR3 is TGTGCCAGCAGCCAAGCACGGGGGAACGGAAACACCATATATTTT. The variable domain in full, with the rest retrieved from reference TRBV14 and TRBJ1-3, is EAGVTQFPSHSVIEKGQTVTLRCDPISGHDNLYWYRRVMGKEIKFLLHFVKESKQDESGMPNNRFLAERTGGTYSTLKVQPAELEDSGVYFCASSQARGNGNTIYFGEGSWLTVV.

This sequence joins TRBV7-3 and TRBJ2-3; D is unclear. Germline V gene lookup returns CDR1 SGHTA and CDR2 FQGTGA. V gave up 2 bases and J gave up 2 bases, with 5 bases separating them. This CDR3 has 13 amino acids. The CDR3 nucleotides read TGTGCCAGCAGCTTAGAGCTCACAGATACGCAGTATTTT. This encodes CASSLELTDTQYF.

The J gene is TRBJ1-1, the V gene TRBV12-5, with D unclear. The V end lost 6 bases, the J end lost 3 bases, and 5 bases lay between the germline ends. CDR1 LGHNT and CDR2 FRNRAP come from the germline V gene. This CDR3 is built from 11 residues. CDR3 DNA: TGTGCTAGTGGACTGGACACTGAAGCTTTCTTT. Residues: CASGLDTEAFF.

The table lists this clone with a few counts. This chain uses TRBV27 with TRBJ2-3; D perhaps matches TRBD1 (6 bases). The CDR3 is 19 residues long. Trimming left V 1 base short and J 4 bases short, with 24 bases between. Per germline, CDR1 MNHEY and CDR2 SMNVEV (reference sequence). The CDR3 DNA reads TGTGCCAGCAGTTTATTCTCCAGGAAGGGGACAAGAGCCGCAGATACGCAGTATTTT. Its translation: CASSLFSRKGTRAADTQYF.

The sample holds one count of this clone. V gene TRBV5-4 combines with J gene TRBJ2-1; D unclear. The CDR3 loop spans 14 amino acids. The ends were cut back, 6 bases at V and 1 base at J, with 11 bases in the middle. Germline CDR1 SGHNT, CDR2 YYREEE (reference sequence). CDR3 nucleotides: TGTGCCAGCACAGTCACGGGTTCCTACAATGAGCAGTTCTTC. Protein: CASTVTGSYNEQFF. The full variable domain, in which reference TRBV5-4 and TRBJ2-1 provide the parts outside the CDR3, is ETGVTQSPTHLIKTRGQQVTLRCSSQSGHNTVSWYQQALGQGPQFIFQYYREEENGRGNFPPRFSGLQFPNYSSELNVNALELDDSALYLCASTVTGSYNEQFFGPGTRLTVL.

J is TRBJ1-5 and V is TRBV19, with TRBD1 matching 7 bases. Germline CDR1 LNHDA, CDR2 SQIVND (reference sequence). This CDR3 has 15 amino acids. V dropped 5 bases and J dropped 3; count of bases not matched to a gene: 7. The CDR3 DNA follows: TGTGCCAGTAGTCCGGCGGGACAGAACAATCAGCCCCAGCATTTT. Residues: CASSPAGQNNQPQHF.

This sequence joins TRBV4-3 and TRBJ1-1; 7 bases are a match to TRBD1. Germline CDR1 reads LGHNA; CDR2 reads YSLEER. Trimming cost V 2 bases and J 1 base; bases outside gene matches: 10. The CDR3 extends over 17 amino acids. As DNA, the CDR3 is TGCGCCAGCAGCCAATCTATAGGGGGCGCGGGGAACACTGAAGCTTTCTTT. It specifies CASSQSIGGAGNTEAFF.

The rearrangement links TRBV18 to TRBJ2-1; TRBD1 is a possible D gene (5 bases). The CDR3 is 12 amino acids. V lost 4 bases, J lost 8 bases, and 9 bases lay in between. The V gene's germline CDR1 is KGHSH and CDR2 LQKENI. Here the CDR3 reads CASSHDSDEQFF. For the CDR3, the DNA is TGTGCCAGCTCACACGACAGCGATGAGCAGTTCTTC.

This chain connects TRBV10-3 to TRBJ2-1, with a tentative D call TRBD2 (5 bases). Trimming cost V 2 bases and J 0 bases, with 5 bases left between them. This CDR3 contains 14 residues. Germline lookup yields CDR1 ENHRY and CDR2 SYGVKD. Here the CDR3 reads CAISEGSSYNEQFF. CDR3 sequence (DNA): TGTGCCATCAGTGAGGGGAGCTCCTACAATGAGCAGTTCTTC.

The CDR3 spells CSVPGTGGYEQYF. The CDR3 DNA reads TGCAGCGTTCCCGGGACAGGGGGCTACGAGCAGTACTTC. The gene calls are TRBV29-1 and TRBJ2-7; 11 bases align to TRBD1. Germline CDR1 reads SQVTM; CDR2 reads ANQGSEA. The CDR3 loop spans 13 amino acids. V gave up 5 bases and J gave up 3 bases; unmatched junction bases: 3.

This clone came up once. The V call is TRBV2, the J call TRBJ1-2; maybe TRBD1 (6 bases). There are 16 residues in the CDR3. V lost 5 bases to trimming and J lost 4 bases, with 20 bases between them. Germline CDR1 SNHLY, CDR2 FYNNEI. CDR3 region: CASSPLIYRESYGYTF. CDR3 coding DNA: TGTGCCAGCAGTCCCCTTATTTACAGGGAAAGCTATGGCTACACCTTC.

The V call is TRBV19, the J call TRBJ1-6; D uncertain. Trimming pared 3 bases from V and 3 bases from J, leaving 9 bases between. Germline CDR1 reads LNHDA; CDR2 reads SQIVND (reference sequence). This CDR3 is built from 15 residues. The CDR3 nucleotides read TGTGCCAGTAGTATGGCGGCCGTCTATAATTCACCCCTCCACTTT. Protein product: CASSMAAVYNSPLHF.

The genes are TRBV19 and TRBJ2-1; 7 bases align to TRBD2. Germline V gives CDR1 LNHDA, CDR2 SQIVND (reference sequence). The ends lost 3 bases at V and 2 bases at J; junction bases unmatched: 13. The CDR3 loop spans 18 amino acids. The CDR3 sequence is CASSMMAGVPNPYNEQFF. DNA for the CDR3: TGTGCCAGTAGTATGATGGCGGGAGTCCCTAATCCCTACAATGAGCAGTTCTTC.

V gene TRBV14 combines with J gene TRBJ2-3; no reliable D call. Looked up from germline, CDR1 is SGHDN and CDR2 is FVKESK. The CDR3 runs to 13 residues. The V gene lost 4 bases and the J gene lost 4 bases, with 9 bases spanning the gap. In DNA, the CDR3 is TGTGCCAGCAGCCCCTCAGTGGCAGATACGCAGTATTTT. This translates into CASSPSVADTQYF.

In its sample, this clone was seen a few times. V gene TRBV7-9 combines with J gene TRBJ1-5; D possibly corresponds to TRBD1 (6 bases). Between the trimmed V and J ends, which lost 4 bases and 11 bases, there was a span of 15 bases. Germline loops: CDR1 SEHNR, CDR2 FQNEAQ (reference sequence). The CDR3 runs 13 residues. CDR3 sequence: CASSSSNRAAQHF. The CDR3 DNA reads as TGTGCCAGCAGCTCGTCTAACAGGGCAGCCCAGCATTTT.

The chain links TRBV18 to TRBJ1-5; D is undetermined. Looked up from germline, CDR1 is KGHSH and CDR2 is LQKENI. V lost 4 bases, J lost 1 base, and 8 bases lay in between. The CDR3 is 14 amino acids. In DNA, the CDR3 is TGTGCCAGCTCACGAGGAGGGAGCAATCAGCCCCAGCATTTT. Its translation is CASSRGGSNQPQHF.

The rearrangement uses TRBV27 and TRBJ1-3, with a possible D match to TRBD1 (6 bases). The CDR3 sequence is 15 residues long. Germline values: CDR1 MNHEY, CDR2 SMNVEV (reference sequence). V shed 5 bases and J shed 2 bases, with 13 bases lying between them. For the CDR3, the DNA is TGTGCCAGCAGTCTCTCGGCAGGGGCTGGAAACACCATATATTTT. This encodes CASSLSAGAGNTIYF.

V is TRBV18 and J is TRBJ1-2, with 7 bases that match TRBD1. The CDR3 loop spans 15 amino acids. The V gene's germline CDR1 is KGHSH and CDR2 LQKENI. Unmatched junction bases numbered 6, after V lost 3 bases and J lost 2 bases. The DNA for the CDR3 is TGTGCCAGCTCACCGGACAGGACTTCAAACTATGGCTACACCTTC. Its translation is CASSPDRTSNYGYTF.